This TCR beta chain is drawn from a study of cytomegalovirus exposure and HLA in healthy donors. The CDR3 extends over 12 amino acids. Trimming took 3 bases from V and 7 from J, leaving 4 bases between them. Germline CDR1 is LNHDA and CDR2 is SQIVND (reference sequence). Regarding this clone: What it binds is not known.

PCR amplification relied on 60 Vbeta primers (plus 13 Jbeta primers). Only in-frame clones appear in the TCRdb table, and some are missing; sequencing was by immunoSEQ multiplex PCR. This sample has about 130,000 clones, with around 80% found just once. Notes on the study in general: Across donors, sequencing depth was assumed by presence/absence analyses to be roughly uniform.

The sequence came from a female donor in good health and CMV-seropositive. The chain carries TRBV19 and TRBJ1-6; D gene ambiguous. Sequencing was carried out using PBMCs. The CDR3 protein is CASSIRNSPLHF. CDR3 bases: TGTGCCAGTAGTATCCGGAATTCACCCCTCCACTTT.